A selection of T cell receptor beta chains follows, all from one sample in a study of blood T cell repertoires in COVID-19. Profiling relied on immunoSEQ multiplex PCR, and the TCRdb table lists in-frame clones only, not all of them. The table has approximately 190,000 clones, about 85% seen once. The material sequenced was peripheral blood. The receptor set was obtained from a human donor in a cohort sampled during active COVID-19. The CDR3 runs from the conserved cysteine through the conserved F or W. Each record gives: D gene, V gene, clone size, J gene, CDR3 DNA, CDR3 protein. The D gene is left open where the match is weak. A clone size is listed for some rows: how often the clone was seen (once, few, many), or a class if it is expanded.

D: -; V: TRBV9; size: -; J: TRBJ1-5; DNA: TGTGCCAGCAGAAACGGGTATCAGCCCCAGCATTTT; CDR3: CASRNGYQPQHF
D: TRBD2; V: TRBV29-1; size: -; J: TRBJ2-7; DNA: TGCAGCGTCAGCGGGAGGCCACACTCCTACGAGCAGTACTTC; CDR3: CSVSGRPHSYEQYF
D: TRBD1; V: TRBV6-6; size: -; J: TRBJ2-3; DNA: TGTGCCACGTACAGGGGCCGACCTGGCACAGATACGCAGTATTTT; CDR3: CATYRGRPGTDTQYF
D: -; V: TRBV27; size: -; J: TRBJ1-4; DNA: TGTGCCAGCAGTTTTGGCCGGGATGAAAAACTGTTTTTT; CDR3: CASSFGRDEKLFF
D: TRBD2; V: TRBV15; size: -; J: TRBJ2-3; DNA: TGTGCCACCAGCAGAATTAATCGGATAGCGGGGGTTTCGGATACGCAGTATTTT; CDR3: CATSRINRIAGVSDTQYF
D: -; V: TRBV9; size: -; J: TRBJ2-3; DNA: TGTGCCAGCAGCCCTGGGACTTCCGCGGATACGCAGTATTTT; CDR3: CASSPGTSADTQYF
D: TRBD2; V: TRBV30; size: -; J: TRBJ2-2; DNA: TGTGCCTGGAGTCCCGGGACTAGCGGGGGGGAGCTGTTTTTT; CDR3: CAWSPGTSGGELFF
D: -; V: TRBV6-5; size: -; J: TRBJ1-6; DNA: TGTGCCAGCAGTAGTCACAACTCCTATAATTCACCCCTCCACTTT; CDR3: CASSSHNSYNSPLHF
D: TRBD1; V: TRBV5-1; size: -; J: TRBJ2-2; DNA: TGCGCCAGCAGCTTACGACAGGGGCCTAAGGGGGAGCTGTTTTTT; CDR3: CASSLRQGPKGELFF
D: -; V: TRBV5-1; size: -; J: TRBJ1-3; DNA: TGCGCCAGCAGCCCTACCTACTCTGGAAACACCATATATTTT; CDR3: CASSPTYSGNTIYF
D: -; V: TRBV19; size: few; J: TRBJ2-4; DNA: TGTGCCAGTAGTATAAGGACAGAAAACATTCAGTACTTC; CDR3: CASSIRTENIQYF
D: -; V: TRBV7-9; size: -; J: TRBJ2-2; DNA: TGTGCCAGCAGCTTGGGATCGGGGGACACCGGGGAGCTGTTTTTT; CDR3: CASSLGSGDTGELFF
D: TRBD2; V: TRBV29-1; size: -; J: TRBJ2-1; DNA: TGCAGCGTAGAGCGGGGGGGTAATGAGCAGTTCTTC; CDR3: CSVERGGNEQFF
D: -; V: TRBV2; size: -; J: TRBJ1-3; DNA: TGTGCCAGCAGTGATGGGCTACTTTCTGGAAACACCATATATTTT; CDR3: CASSDGLLSGNTIYF
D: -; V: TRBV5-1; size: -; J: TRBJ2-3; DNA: TGCGCCAGCAGCTTGGGGCGGGGAGGTCTAGATACGCAGTATTTT; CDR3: CASSLGRGGLDTQYF
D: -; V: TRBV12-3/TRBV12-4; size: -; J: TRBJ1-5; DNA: TGTGCCAGCAGCCAGAGCAATCAGCCCCAGCATTTT; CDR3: CASSQSNQPQHF
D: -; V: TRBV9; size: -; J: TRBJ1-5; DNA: TGTGCCAGCAGCGTAGGTTTCAGGAAGAATCAGCCCCAGCATTTT; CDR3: CASSVGFRKNQPQHF
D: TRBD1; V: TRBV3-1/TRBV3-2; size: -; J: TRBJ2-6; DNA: TGTGCCAGCAGCGTCGGGACAGCCTCTGGGGCCAACGTCCTGACTTTC; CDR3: CASSVGTASGANVLTF
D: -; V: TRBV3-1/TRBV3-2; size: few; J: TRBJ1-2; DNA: TGTGCCAGCAGCCAAGACGTATCCGGCTACACCTTC; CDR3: CASSQDVSGYTF
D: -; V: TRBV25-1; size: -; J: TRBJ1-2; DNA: TGTGCCAGCAGTGGACAGGCCGATAACTATGGCTACACCTTC; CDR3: CASSGQADNYGYTF
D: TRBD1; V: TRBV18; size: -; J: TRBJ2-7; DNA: TGTGCCAGCTCACCGACAAAGGACAGGGCCTCCTACGAGCAGTACTTC; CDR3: CASSPTKDRASYEQYF
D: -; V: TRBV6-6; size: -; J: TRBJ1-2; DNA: TGTGCCACAATCAAATCGAGGATAGGCGACTATGGCTACACCTTC; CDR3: CATIKSRIGDYGYTF
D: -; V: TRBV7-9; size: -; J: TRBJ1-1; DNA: TGTGCCAGCAGCTTTTATGGGGGCGCGAACACTGAAGCTTTCTTT; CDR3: CASSFYGGANTEAFF
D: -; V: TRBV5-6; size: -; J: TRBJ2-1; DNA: TGTGCCAGCAGCGGCTATGGGCACAATGAGCAGTTCTTC; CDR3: CASSGYGHNEQFF
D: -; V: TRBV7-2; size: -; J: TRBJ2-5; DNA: TGTGCCAGCAGCCAGTGGGCGGGGGCCCGCAGGACCCAGTACTTC; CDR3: CASSQWAGARRTQYF
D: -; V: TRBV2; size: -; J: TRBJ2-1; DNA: TGTGCCAGCCAGATAGGGGGACGGCCGTTCTTC; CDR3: CASQIGGRPFF
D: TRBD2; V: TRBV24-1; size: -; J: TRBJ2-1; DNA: TGTGCCACCAGTGATAGCGGGAGTTCAAATGAGCAGTTCTTC; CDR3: CATSDSGSSNEQFF
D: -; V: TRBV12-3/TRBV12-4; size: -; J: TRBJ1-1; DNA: TGTGCCAGCAGTTTGACAGATAACACTGAAGCTTTCTTT; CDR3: CASSLTDNTEAFF
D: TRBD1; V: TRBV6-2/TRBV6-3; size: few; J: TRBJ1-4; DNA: TGTGCCAGCAGTTACGAGACAGGGTCTGCAACTAATGAAAAACTGTTTTTT; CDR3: CASSYETGSATNEKLFF
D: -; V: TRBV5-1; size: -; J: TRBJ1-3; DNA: TGCGCCAGCAGCTTGGCGGGGTCTTTGGCCGGAAACACCATATATTTT; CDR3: CASSLAGSLAGNTIYF
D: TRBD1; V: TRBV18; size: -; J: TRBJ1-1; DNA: TGTGCCAGCACCCGGGACAGGGACTTTACTGAAGCTTTCTTT; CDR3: CASTRDRDFTEAFF
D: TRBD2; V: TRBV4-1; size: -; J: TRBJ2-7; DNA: TGCGCCAGCAGCCCCCGAGCGGGAGGGGAAAACGAGCAGTACTTC; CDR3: CASSPRAGGENEQYF
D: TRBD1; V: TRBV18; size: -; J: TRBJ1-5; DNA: TGTGCCAGCTCATCGGACAGGGGTTTTGTTCAGCCCCAGCATTTT; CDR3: CASSSDRGFVQPQHF
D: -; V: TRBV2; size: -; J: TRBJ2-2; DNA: TGTGCCACCCCTTACAGGGTACTTGGCGGGGAGCTGTTTTTT; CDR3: CATPYRVLGGELFF
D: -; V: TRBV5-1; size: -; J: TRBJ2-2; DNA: TGCGCCAGCAGCTTGGTAGAGCGCGGGGAGCTGTTTTTT; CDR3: CASSLVERGELFF
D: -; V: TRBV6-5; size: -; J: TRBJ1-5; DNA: TGTGCCAGCAGACTCTATGGCGGTCAGCCCCAGCATTTT; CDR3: CASRLYGGQPQHF
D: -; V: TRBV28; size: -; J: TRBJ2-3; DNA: TGTGCCAGCAGTCAGTACCTCACAGATACGCAGTATTTT; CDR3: CASSQYLTDTQYF
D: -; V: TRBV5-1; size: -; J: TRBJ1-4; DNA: TGCGCCAGCGGGGGGGGAGGTACGACTAATGAAAAACTGTTTTTT; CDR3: CASGGGGTTNEKLFF
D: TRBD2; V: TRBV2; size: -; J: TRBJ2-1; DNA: TGTGCCAGCAGTGATGGACTAGCGACCGGGCAGTTCTTC; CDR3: CASSDGLATGQFF
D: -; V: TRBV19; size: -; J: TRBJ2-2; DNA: TGTGCCAGTAGTAATCTAATCCGACAGGCCTTCGGGGAGCTGTTTTTT; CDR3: CASSNLIRQAFGELFF
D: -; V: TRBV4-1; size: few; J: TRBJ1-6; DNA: TGCGCCAGCAGCCCCTCGACAGGTAGCTCCTATAATTCACCCCTCCACTTT; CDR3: CASSPSTGSSYNSPLHF
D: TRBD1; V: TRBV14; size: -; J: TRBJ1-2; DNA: TGTGCCAGCAGCCAGGACAGGGTTTATGGCTACACCTTC; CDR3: CASSQDRVYGYTF
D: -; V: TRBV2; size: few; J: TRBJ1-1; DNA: TGTGCCAGCAGTCCGACAACAATAAAGGGAGGGAGTGCTTTCTTT; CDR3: CASSPTTIKGGSAFF
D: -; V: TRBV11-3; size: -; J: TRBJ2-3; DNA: TGTGCCAGCAGCTTAAGGGGGAGCACAGATACGCAGTATTTT; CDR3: CASSLRGSTDTQYF
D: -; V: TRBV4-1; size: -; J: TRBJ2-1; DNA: TGCGCCAGCCAAGCCGAACCAGGCTTAGAATTGTGGTTCTTC; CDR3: CASQAEPGLELWFF
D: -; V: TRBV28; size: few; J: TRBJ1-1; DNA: TGTGCCAGCAGTTTATTACAGTTGAACACTGAAGCTTTCTTT; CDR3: CASSLLQLNTEAFF
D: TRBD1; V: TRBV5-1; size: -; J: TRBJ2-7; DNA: TGCGCCAGCAGCTTGGGGACAGGGTTATACGAGCAGTACTTC; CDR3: CASSLGTGLYEQYF
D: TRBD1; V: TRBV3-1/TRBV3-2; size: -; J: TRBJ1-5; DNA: TGTGCCAGCAGCCCCGGAGACAGGGGCTATCAGCCCCAGCATTTT; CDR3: CASSPGDRGYQPQHF
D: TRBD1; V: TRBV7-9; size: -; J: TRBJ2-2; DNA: TGTGCCAGCAGCGGACAGGGTAACGGGGAGCTGTTTTTT; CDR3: CASSGQGNGELFF
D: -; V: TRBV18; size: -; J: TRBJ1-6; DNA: TGTGCCAGCTCACCCCATCCAGGGGTGGATTCACCCCTCCACTTT; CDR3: CASSPHPGVDSPLHF
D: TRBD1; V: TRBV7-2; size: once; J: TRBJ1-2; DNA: TGTGCCAGCAGCTTAACTTCGGGACAGGCATACGGCTACACCTTC; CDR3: CASSLTSGQAYGYTF
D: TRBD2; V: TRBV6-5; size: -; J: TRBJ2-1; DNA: TGTGCCACCACTGGGCGGGGGGGCTCCGAGCAGTTCTTC; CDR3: CATTGRGGSEQFF
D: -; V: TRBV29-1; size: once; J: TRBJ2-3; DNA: TGCAGCGTGGGAGGGGGTCAGGCAGATACGCAGTATTTT; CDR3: CSVGGGQADTQYF
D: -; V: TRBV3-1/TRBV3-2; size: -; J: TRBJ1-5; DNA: TGTGCCAGCAGCCCTGGAAGACAGGGCAATCAGCCCCAGCATTTT; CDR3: CASSPGRQGNQPQHF
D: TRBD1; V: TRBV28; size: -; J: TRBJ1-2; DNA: TGTGCCAGCAGTTTATTGGGGACAGTAAGCTACACCTTC; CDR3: CASSLLGTVSYTF